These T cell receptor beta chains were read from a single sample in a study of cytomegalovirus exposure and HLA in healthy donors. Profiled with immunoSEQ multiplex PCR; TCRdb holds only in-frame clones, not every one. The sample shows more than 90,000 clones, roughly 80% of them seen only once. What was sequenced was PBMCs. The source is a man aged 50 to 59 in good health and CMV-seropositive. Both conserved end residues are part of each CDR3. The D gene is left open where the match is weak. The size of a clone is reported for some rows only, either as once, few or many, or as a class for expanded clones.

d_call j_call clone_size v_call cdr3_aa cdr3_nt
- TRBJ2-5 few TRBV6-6 CASSYSSTDQETQYF TGTGCCAGCAGTTACTCGAGCACAGATCAAGAGACCCAGTACTTC
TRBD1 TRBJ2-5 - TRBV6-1 CASSEDRGRSQYF TGTGCCAGCAGTGAGGACAGGGGTAGGTCCCAGTACTTC
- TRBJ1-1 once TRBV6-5 CASSLTGSYTEAFF TGTGCCAGCAGCCTTACAGGGAGCTACACTGAAGCTTTCTTT
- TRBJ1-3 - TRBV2 CASRADWLGNTIYF TGTGCCAGCAGGGCGGACTGGCTCGGAAACACCATATATTTT
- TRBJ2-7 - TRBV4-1 CASSQEFRPAGEQYF TGCGCCAGCAGCCAAGAGTTCCGCCCTGCGGGCGAGCAGTACTTC
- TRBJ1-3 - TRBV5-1 CASSLEQISGNTIYF TGCGCCAGCAGCTTGGAACAGATCTCTGGAAACACCATATATTTT
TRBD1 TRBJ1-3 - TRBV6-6 CASSLPRDSSGNTIYF TGTGCCAGCAGTTTGCCCCGGGACAGCTCTGGAAACACCATATATTTT
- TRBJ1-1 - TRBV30 CAWGARGRGATEAFF TGTGCCTGGGGGGCTAGGGGTCGGGGGGCCACTGAAGCTTTCTTT
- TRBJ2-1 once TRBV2 CASSDEGDGYNEQFF TGTGCCAGCAGTGACGAGGGGGATGGCTACAATGAGCAGTTCTTC
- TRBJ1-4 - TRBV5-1 CASSLGRADQLGLFF TGCGCCAGCAGCTTGGGGCGGGCAGACCAGCTGGGACTGTTTTTT
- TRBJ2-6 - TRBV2 CASSVEGTGANVLTF TGTGCCAGCAGTGTGGAGGGGACTGGGGCCAACGTCCTGACTTTC
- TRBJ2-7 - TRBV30 CAWSSGLAYEQYF TGTGCCTGGAGCTCCGGGTTAGCCTACGAGCAGTACTTC
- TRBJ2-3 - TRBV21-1 CASSKGLAADTQYF TGTGCCAGCAGCAAGGGACTAGCGGCAGATACGCAGTATTTT
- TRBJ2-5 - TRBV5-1 CASSQNSQETQYF TGCGCCAGCAGCCAGAACAGCCAAGAGACCCAGTACTTC
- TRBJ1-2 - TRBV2 CASSADSNYGYTF TGTGCCAGCAGTGCTGACAGTAACTATGGCTACACCTTC
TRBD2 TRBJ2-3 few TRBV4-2 CASSQEKTSGGAGTDTQYF TGTGCCAGCAGCCAAGAAAAGACTAGCGGGGGGGCCGGCACAGATACGCAGTATTTT
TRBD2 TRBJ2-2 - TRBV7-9 CASSLVAGRNTGELFF TGTGCCAGCAGCTTAGTAGCGGGTCGTAACACCGGGGAGCTGTTTTTT
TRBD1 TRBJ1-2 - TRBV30 CAWKTPGQNYGYTF TGTGCCTGGAAAACGCCGGGACAGAACTATGGCTACACCTTC
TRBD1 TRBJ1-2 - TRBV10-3 CAISGPDRGSIYGYTF TGTGCCATCAGTGGCCCCGACAGGGGTAGTATCTATGGCTACACCTTC
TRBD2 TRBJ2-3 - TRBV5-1 CASSGLAGMRDTQYF TGCGCCAGCAGCGGTCTAGCGGGAATGAGAGATACGCAGTATTTT
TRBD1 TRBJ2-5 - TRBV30 CAWSASDREQYF TGTGCCTGGAGTGCCTCGGACAGGGAGCAGTACTTC
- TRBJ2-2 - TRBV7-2 CASSGVQGGTGELFF TGTGCCAGCAGCGGAGTGCAGGGAGGAACCGGGGAGCTGTTTTTT
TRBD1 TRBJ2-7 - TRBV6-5 CASSYSDREFYEQYF TGTGCCAGCAGTTATTCGGACAGGGAATTCTACGAGCAGTACTTC
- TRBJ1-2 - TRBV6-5 CASSYAGWDGYTF TGTGCCAGCAGTTACGCGGGGTGGGATGGCTACACCTTC
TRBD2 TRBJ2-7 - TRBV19 CASRGGEGWSEQYF TGTGCCAGTCGGGGGGGGGAGGGATGGAGCGAGCAGTACTTC
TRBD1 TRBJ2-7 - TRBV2 CASMWGQEGEQYF TGTGCCAGCATGTGGGGACAGGAAGGAGAGCAGTACTTC
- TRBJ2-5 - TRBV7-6 CASSLVTAASSQETQYF TGTGCCAGCAGCTTAGTAACGGCGGCTAGCAGCCAAGAGACCCAGTACTTC
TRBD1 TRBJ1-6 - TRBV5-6 CASSMGGQNSPLHF TGTGCCAGCAGCATGGGGGGACAGAATTCACCCCTCCACTTT
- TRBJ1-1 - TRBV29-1 CSALSFPEAFF TGCAGCGCCTTGTCCTTTCCTGAAGCTTTCTTT
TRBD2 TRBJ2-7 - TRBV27 CASNSGSHAYEQYF TGTGCCAGCAACAGCGGGAGTCACGCCTACGAGCAGTACTTC
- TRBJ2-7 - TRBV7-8 CASSLVQDYEQYF TGTGCCAGCAGCTTAGTACAGGACTACGAGCAGTACTTC
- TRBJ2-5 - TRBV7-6 CASSPRGFGEQYF TGTGCCAGCAGCCCACGAGGTTTCGGGGAGCAGTACTTC
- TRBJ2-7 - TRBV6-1 CASSVQVSRSEQYF TGTGCCAGCAGTGTACAGGTGTCAAGAAGCGAGCAGTACTTC
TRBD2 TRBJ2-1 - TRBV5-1 CASKGTSGEGGEQFF TGCGCCAGCAAGGGGACTAGCGGGGAGGGTGGTGAGCAGTTCTTC
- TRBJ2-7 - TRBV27 CASSLRGSVNVNSYEQYF TGTGCCAGCAGTTTAAGGGGCAGTGTCAATGTAAACTCCTACGAGCAGTACTTC
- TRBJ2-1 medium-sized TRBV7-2 CASSLVSYPYNEQFF TGTGCCAGCAGCTTAGTGAGCTACCCCTACAATGAGCAGTTCTTC
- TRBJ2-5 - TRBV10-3 CAISEWGVQETQYF TGTGCCATCAGTGAGTGGGGGGTCCAAGAGACCCAGTACTTC
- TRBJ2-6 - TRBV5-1 CASSLRGANVLTF TGCGCCAGCAGCTTGCGTGGGGCCAACGTCCTGACTTTC
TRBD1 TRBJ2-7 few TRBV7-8 CASSLLRTGGTSSYEQYF TGTGCCAGCAGCTTACTTAGGACAGGGGGCACTAGCTCCTACGAGCAGTACTTC
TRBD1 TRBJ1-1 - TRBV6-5 CASSYLRSRGTEAFF TGTGCCAGCAGTTACCTCCGATCCAGGGGGACTGAAGCTTTCTTT
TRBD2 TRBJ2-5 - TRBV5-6 CASSLDERGGRETQYF TGTGCCAGCAGCTTGGATGAGCGGGGGGGGAGAGAGACCCAGTACTTC
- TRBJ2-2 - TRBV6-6 CASSYSLQGIGELFF TGTGCCAGCAGTTACTCCCTACAGGGTATCGGGGAGCTGTTTTTT
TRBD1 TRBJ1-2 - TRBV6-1 CASREQMKGARGYTF TGTGCCAGCAGGGAACAAATGAAGGGGGCGCGAGGCTACACCTTC
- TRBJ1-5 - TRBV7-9 CASSQEGEINQPQHF TGTGCCAGCAGCCAAGAGGGGGAGATTAATCAGCCCCAGCATTTT
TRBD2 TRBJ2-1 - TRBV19 CASSVRPGTSGRNEQFF TGTGCCAGTAGTGTCCGACCCGGGACTAGCGGGAGAAATGAGCAGTTCTTC
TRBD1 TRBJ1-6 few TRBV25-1 CASSATDRADNSPLHF TGTGCCAGCAGTGCCACGGACAGGGCAGATAATTCACCCCTCCACTTT
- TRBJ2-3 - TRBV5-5 CASSDSVTQYF TGTGCCAGCAGCGATAGCGTTACGCAGTATTTT
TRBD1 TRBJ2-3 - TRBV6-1 CASSELSPGQVGTDTQYF TGTGCCAGCAGTGAGTTAAGTCCGGGACAGGTGGGCACAGATACGCAGTATTTT
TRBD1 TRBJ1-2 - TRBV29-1 CSVDEGAEGYTF TGCAGCGTTGATGAGGGGGCGGAAGGCTACACCTTC
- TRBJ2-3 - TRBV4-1 CASSQPLTTRTTDTQYF TGCGCCAGCAGCCAACCGCTTACGACACGTACCACAGATACGCAGTATTTT
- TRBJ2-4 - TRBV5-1 CASSLEGGAPGNIQYF TGCGCCAGCAGCTTGGAGGGGGGGGCGCCTGGAAACATTCAGTACTTC